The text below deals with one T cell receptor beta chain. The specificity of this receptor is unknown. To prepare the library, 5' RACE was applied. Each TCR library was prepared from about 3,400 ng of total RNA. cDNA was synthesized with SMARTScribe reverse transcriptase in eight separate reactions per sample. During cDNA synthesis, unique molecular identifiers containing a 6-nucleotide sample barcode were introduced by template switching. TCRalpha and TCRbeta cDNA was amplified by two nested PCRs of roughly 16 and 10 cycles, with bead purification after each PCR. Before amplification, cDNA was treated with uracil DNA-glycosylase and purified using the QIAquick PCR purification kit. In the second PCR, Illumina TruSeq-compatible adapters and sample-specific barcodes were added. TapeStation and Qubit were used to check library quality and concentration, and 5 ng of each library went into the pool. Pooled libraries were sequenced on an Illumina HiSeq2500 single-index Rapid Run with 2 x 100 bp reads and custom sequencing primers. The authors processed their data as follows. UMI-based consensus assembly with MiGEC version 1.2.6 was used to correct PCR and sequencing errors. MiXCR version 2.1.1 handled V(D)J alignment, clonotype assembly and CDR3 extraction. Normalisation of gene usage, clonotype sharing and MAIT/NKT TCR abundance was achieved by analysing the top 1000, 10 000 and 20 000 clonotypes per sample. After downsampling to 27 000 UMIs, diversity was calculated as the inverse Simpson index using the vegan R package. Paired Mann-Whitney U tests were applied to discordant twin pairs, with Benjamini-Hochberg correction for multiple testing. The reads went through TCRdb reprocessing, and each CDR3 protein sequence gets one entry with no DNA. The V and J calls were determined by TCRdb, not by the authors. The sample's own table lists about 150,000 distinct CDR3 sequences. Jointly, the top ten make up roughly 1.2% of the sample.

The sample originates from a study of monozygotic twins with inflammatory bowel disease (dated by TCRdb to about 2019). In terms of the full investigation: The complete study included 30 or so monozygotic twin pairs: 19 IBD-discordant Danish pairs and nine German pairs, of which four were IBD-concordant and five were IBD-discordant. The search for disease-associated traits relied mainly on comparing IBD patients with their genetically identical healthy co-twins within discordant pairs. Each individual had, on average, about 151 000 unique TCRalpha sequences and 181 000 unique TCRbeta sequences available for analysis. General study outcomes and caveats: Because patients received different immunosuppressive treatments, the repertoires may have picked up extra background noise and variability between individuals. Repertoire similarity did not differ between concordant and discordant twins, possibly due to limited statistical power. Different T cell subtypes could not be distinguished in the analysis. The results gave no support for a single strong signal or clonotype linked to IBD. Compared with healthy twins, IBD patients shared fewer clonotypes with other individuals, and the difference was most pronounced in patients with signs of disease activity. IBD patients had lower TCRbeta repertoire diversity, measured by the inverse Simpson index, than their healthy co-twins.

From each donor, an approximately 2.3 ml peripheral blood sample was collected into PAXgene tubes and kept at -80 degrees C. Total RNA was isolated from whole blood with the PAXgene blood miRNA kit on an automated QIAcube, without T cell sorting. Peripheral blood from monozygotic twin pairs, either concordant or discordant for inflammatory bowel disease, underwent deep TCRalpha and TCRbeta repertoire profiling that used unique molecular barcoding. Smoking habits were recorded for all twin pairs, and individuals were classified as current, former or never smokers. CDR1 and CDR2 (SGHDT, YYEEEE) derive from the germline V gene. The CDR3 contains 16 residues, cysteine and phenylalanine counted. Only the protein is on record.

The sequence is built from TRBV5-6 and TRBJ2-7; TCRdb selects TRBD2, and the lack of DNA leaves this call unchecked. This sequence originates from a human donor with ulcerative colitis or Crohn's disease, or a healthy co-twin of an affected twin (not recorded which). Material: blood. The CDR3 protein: CASSLGGLAVTYEQYF.